Here is one T cell receptor beta chain with its context. Its recognized antigen is unknown. Within one base of it there is no much larger clone, and no base qualities were kept. The collaborating institutions used their own protocols to collect whole blood in K2EDTA tubes. For TCRbeta analysis, collaborators shipped samples in one of three forms: frozen whole blood, isolated PBMCs, or DNA extracted from either of those sample types. This record comes from a study of blood T cell repertoires in COVID-19 (dated by TCRdb to the early 2020s). Turning to the overall study: Samples covering the acute and convalescent phases of COVID-19 were provided by collaborators in the United States, Italy and Spain. The material from the prospective study consisted of cDNA or gDNA derived from T cells, B-cell-depleted T cells, or PBMCs. Subjects who had been exposed to COVID-19, were actively infected with it, or had recovered from it provided the deeply sampled blood TCRbeta repertoires that made up the dataset. The repertoires were released in a freely available public database meant as a resource for research on the immune response to SARS-CoV-2. Where HLA class I and class II types were available, the types were taken from metadata supplied by the sample provider, not from assay-based typing. The samples were drawn from two sources: the first 160 participants of the ongoing ImmuneRACE study, and 1,200 or so subjects contributed by 6 global collaborators. The sample metadata nearly always contained a de-identified subject ID, COVID-19 status, age in years and sex. Here is what the overall study found, with its caveats: How much clinical and demographic metadata was included differed by source and by participant, and the metadata was provided uncurated.

The immunoSEQ Assay, a bias-controlled multiplex PCR, was used to amplify TCRbeta CDR3 regions from genomic DNA. In the paper's pipeline: The number of nucleated cells in each sample was estimated from the amplification of reference gene primers within the assay. To quantify the absolute abundance of each unique TCRbeta CDR3 rearrangement, sequence reads were collapsed and filtered. For each sample, productive Simpson clonality was calculated as the square root of Simpson's diversity index over productive rearrangements. TCRdb re-hosts the immuneACCESS table, in-frame sequences only. Its copies lack some clones; in the studies checked, an unresolved V gene accounts for under half of them, and the cause for the rest is not known. From that table come the V and J calls and clone size; the DNA was used to work out D and trimming. For this sample there are under 25,000 clones; around nine tenths appear just once. More than 25% of the sample is taken by the ten largest.

This TCR derives from a woman aged 70-85 years with active COVID-19. Sequenced sample: peripheral blood.

The DNA is TGCGCCAGCAGCCCGCGGGTGGACTACGAGCAGTACTTC. Its translation is CASSPRVDYEQYF. The chain was built from TRBV5-1 and TRBJ2-7, with a tentative D gene TRBD2 over 5 matching bases. V sheds 4 bases and J sheds 3 bases, leaving 11 bases between their ends. Reading from cysteine to phenylalanine, the CDR3 counts 13 amino acids. Just the 39-base CDR3 DNA is kept, in frame starting at base 1. Reading the germline V gene gives CDR1 SGHRS and CDR2 YFSETQ.